This TCR beta chain emerged from a study of cytomegalovirus exposure and HLA in healthy donors. Study observations and caveats: The only immune exposure information that was available was CMV serostatus.

This clone was observed once. Its antigen is unknown. Primers: 60 Vbeta forward and 13 Jbeta reverse. The method was immunoSEQ multiplex PCR; TCRdb's version includes in-frame clones alone and lacks a portion of them. The table shows more than 90,000 clones, with approximately 76% occurring only once. The sample was PBMCs. This receptor was identified in a man aged 40-55 years in good health and CMV-seronegative.

For the CDR3, the DNA is TGTGCCAGCAGTTTTCCCGGGACTAGCGCCTCGGGCGAGCAGTACTTC. Its translation is CASSFPGTSASGEQYF. The chain has TRBV7-2 and TRBJ2-7, with 10 nucleotides matching TRBD2. The V and J ends lost 6 bases and 6 bases, in that order; junction bases with no gene match: 14. The CDR3 sequence is 16 residues long. The germline V gene encodes CDR1 SGHTA and CDR2 FQGNSA.